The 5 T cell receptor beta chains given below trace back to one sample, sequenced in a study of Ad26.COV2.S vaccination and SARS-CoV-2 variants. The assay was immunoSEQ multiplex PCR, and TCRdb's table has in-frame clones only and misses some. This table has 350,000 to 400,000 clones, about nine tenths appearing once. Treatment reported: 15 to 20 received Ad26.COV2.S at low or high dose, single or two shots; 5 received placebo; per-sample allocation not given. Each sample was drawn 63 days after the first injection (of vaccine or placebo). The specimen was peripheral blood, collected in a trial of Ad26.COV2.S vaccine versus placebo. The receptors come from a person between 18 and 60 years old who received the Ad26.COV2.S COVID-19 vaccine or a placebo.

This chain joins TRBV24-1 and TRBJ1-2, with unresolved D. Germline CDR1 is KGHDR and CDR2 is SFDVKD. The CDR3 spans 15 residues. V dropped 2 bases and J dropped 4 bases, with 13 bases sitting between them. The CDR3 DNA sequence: TGTGCCACCAGTGATTCGAGGGCCAGGTCCTATGGCTACACCTTC. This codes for CATSDSRARSYGYTF.

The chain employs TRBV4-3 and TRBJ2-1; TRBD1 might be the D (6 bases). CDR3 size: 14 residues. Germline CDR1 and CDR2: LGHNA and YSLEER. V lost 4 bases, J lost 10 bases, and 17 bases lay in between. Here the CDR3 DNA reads TGCGCCAGCAGCCGGACCACAGGGAACGGGGAGCAGTTCTTC. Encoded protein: CASSRTTGNGEQFF.

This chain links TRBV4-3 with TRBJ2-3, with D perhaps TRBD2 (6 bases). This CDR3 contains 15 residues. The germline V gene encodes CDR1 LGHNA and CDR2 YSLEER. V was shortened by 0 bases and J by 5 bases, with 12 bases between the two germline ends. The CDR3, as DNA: TGCGCCAGCAGCCAAGACGGGGGAAGGATAGATACGCAGTATTTT. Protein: CASSQDGGRIDTQYF.

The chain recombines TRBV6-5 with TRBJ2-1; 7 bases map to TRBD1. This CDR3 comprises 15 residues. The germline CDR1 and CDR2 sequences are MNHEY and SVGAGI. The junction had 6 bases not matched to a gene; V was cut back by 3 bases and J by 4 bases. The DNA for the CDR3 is TGTGCCAGCAGTTATCAGGGGGTTAAATACAATGAGCAGTTCTTC. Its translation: CASSYQGVKYNEQFF.

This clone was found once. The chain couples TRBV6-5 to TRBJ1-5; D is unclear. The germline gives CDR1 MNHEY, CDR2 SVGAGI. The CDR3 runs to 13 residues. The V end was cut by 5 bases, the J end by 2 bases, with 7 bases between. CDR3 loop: CASSPSGNQPQHF. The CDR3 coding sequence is TGTGCCAGCAGTCCAAGTGGCAATCAGCCCCAGCATTTT.